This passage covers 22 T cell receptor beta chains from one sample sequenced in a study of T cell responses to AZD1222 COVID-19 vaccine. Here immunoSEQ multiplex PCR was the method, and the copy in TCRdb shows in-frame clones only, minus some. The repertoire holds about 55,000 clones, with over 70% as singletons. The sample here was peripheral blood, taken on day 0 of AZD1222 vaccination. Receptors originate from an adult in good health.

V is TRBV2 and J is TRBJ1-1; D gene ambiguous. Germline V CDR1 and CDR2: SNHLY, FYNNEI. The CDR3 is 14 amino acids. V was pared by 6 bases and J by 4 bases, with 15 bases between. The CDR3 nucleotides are TGTGCCAGCAGCCCCGGGCCCTGGGGCACTGAAGCTTTCTTT. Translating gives CASSPGPWGTEAFF.

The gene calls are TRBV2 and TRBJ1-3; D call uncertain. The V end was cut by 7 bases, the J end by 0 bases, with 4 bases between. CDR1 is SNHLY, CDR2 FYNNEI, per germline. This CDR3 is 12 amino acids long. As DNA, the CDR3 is TGTGCCAGCAACCCCTCTGGAAACACCATATATTTT. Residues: CASNPSGNTIYF.

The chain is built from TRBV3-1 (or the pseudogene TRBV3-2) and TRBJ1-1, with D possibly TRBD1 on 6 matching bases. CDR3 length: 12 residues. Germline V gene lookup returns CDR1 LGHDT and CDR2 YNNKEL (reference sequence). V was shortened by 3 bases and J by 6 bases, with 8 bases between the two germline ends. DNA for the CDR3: TGTGCCAGCAGCCACAGGGGTGCTGAAGCTTTCTTT. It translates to CASSHRGAEAFF.

CDR3 residues: CATRTEPNTEAFF. Written as DNA, the CDR3 is TGTGCCACCAGGACAGAACCGAACACTGAAGCTTTCTTT. V usage is TRBV15 and J usage is TRBJ1-1, with D possibly matching TRBD1 (5 bases). The CDR3 totals 13 residues. The germline V gene encodes CDR1 LNHNV and CDR2 YYDKDF (reference sequence). Trimming cost V 6 bases and J 1 base, with 9 bases left between them.

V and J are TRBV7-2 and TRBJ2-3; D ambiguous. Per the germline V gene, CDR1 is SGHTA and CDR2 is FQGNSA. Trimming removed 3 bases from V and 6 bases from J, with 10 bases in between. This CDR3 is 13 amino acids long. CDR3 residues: CASSLAERDTQYF. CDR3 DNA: TGTGCCAGCAGCTTGGCCGAAAGGGATACGCAGTATTTT.

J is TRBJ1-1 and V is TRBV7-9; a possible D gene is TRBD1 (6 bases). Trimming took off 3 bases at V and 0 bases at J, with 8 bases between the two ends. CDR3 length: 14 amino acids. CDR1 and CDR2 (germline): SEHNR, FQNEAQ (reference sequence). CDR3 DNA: TGTGCCAGCAGCTTCACAGGGTTGAACACTGAAGCTTTCTTT. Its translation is CASSFTGLNTEAFF.

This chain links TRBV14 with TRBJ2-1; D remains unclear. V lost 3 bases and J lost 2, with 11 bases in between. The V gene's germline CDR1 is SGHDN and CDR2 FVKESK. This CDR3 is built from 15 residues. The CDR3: CASSHPRVPYNEQFF. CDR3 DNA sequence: TGTGCCAGCAGCCACCCCCGAGTCCCCTACAATGAGCAGTTCTTC.

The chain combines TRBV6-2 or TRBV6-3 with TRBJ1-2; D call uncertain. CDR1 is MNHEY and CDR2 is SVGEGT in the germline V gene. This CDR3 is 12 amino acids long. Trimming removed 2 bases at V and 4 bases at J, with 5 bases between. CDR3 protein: CASSYGPYGYTF. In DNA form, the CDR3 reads TGTGCCAGCAGTTACGGCCCCTATGGCTACACCTTC.

This chain's CDR3 is CASSLHSSVALHF. Here the CDR3 DNA reads TGTGCCAGCAGCCTACACAGCTCCGTGGCCCTCCACTTT. This rearrangement joins TRBV7-2 to TRBJ1-6, with D hard to call. The CDR3 spans 13 residues. V was clipped by 5 bases and J by 14 bases, with 16 bases between them. The germline V gene has CDR1 SGHTA and CDR2 FQGNSA.

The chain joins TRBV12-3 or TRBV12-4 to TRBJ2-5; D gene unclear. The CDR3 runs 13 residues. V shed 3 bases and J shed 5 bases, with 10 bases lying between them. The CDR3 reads CASSFALIETQYF. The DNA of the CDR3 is TGTGCCAGCAGTTTCGCCCTGATCGAGACCCAGTACTTC.

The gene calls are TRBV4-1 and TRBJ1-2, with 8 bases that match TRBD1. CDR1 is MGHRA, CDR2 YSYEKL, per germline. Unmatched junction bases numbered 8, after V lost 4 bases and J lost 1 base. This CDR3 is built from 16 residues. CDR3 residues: CASSPGDRGDNYGYTF. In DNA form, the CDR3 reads TGCGCCAGCAGCCCGGGTGACAGGGGCGATAACTATGGCTACACCTTC.

The CDR3 protein is CASSQAGSSTDTQYF. In nucleotides, the CDR3 is TGTGCCAGCAGTCAAGCGGGATCTAGCACAGATACGCAGTATTTT. V gene TRBV6-2 or TRBV6-3 combines with J gene TRBJ2-3, with 7 bases fitting TRBD2. The germline V gene has CDR1 MNHEY and CDR2 SVGEGT. V was pared by 5 bases and J by 0 bases, with 5 bases of the junction left unmatched. CDR3 size: 15 residues.

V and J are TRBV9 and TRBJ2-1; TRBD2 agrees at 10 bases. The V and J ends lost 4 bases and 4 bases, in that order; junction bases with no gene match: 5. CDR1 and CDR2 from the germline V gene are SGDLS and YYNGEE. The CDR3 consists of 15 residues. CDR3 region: CASSPGTSAYNEQFF. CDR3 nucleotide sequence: TGTGCCAGCAGCCCTGGGACTAGCGCGTACAATGAGCAGTTCTTC.

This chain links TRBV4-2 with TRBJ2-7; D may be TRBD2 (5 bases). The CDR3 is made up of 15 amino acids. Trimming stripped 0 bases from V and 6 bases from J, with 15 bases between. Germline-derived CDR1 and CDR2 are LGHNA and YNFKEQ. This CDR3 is CASSQEGGLGTEQYF. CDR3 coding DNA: TGTGCCAGCAGCCAAGAGGGCGGACTCGGAACCGAGCAGTACTTC.

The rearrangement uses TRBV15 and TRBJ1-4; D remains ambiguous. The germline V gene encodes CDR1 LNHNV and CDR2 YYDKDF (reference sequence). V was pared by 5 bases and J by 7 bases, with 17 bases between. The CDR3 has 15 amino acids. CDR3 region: CATSPPRPSAEKLFF. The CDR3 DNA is TGTGCCACCAGCCCCCCCAGGCCATCCGCTGAAAAACTGTTTTTT. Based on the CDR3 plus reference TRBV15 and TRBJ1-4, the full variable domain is DAMVIQNPRYQVTQFGKPVTLSCSQTLNHNVMYWYQQKSSQAPKLLFHYYDKDFNNEADTPDNFQSRRPNTSFCFLDIRSPGLGDTAMYLCATSPPRPSAEKLFFGSGTQLSVL.

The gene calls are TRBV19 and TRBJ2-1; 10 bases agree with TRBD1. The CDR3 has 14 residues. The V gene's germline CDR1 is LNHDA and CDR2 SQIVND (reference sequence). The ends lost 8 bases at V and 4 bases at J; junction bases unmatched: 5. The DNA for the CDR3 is TGTGCCAGTGCCCAGGGACAGGGGTACAATGAGCAGTTCTTC. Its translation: CASAQGQGYNEQFF.

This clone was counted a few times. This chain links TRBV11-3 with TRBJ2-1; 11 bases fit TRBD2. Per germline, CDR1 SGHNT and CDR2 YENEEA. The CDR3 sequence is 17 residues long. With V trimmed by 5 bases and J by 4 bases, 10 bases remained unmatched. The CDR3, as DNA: TGTGCCAGCAGCCCATACCCCGGGACTAGCGGTTACAATGAGCAGTTCTTC. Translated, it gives CASSPYPGTSGYNEQFF.

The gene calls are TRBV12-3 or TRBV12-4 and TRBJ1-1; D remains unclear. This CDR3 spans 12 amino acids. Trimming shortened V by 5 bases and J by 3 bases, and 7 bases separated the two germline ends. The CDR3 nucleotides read TGTGCCAGCAGTCGGAGCTACACTGAAGCTTTCTTT. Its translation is CASSRSYTEAFF.

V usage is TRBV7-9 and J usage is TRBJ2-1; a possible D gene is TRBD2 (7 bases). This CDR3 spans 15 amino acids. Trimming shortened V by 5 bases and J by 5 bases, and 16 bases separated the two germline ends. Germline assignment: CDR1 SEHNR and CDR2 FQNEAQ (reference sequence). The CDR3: CASSPWGGLHNEQFF. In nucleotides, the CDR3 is TGTGCCAGCAGCCCGTGGGGGGGCCTTCACAATGAGCAGTTCTTC.

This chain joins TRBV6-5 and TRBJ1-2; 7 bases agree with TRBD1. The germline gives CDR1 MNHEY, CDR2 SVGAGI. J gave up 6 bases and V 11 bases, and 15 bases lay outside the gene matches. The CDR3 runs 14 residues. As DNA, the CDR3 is TGTGCCTCAGCTTGGGAGACAGGGACAAATGGCTACACCTTC. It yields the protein CASAWETGTNGYTF.

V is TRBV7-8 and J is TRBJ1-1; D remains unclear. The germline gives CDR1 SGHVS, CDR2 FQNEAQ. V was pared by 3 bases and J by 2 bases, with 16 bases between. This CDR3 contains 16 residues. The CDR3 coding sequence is TGTGCCAGCAGCTTGACCCGACTGCGACTCAACACTGAAGCTTTCTTT. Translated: CASSLTRLRLNTEAFF.

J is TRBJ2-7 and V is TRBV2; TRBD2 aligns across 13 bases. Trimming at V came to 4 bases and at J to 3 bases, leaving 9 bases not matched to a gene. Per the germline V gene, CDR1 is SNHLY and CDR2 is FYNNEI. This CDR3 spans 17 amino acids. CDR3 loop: CASSVTSGRAFDYEQYF. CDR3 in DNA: TGTGCCAGCAGTGTAACTAGCGGGAGGGCCTTTGACTACGAGCAGTACTTC.